This T cell receptor beta chain was sequenced during a study of cytomegalovirus exposure and HLA in healthy donors (dated by TCRdb to the late 2010s). Describing the broader study: In an earlier analysis of some 550 of the donors, 250 to 350 Gb of sequence data and approximately 120 million unique TCR beta sequences from roughly 180 million T cells were reported. Approximately 310 gigabases of sequencing data and 80 million or so unique TCR sequences were included in an early release covering over 600 HLA-typed donors. Of the 300 to 500 genotyped donors, less than 85% were placed in the genetic ancestry cluster associated with self-reported Caucasian donors. The aim of the study was to test whether cataloging public T cell receptors could identify signatures of past pathogen exposure. The study used immunosequencing to profile the T cell repertoires of about 670 subjects and linked those repertoires to cytomegalovirus serostatus. Along with the approximately 600-subject first cohort, a separate validation cohort of over a hundred different subjects was used. The study combined high-throughput TCR immunosequencing, statistical association of individual TCRs with disease status, and machine learning to predict cytomegalovirus infection status. In a later analysis, previously published TCR beta repertoires from fewer than 750 donors were re-analyzed and high-resolution HLA genotyping was added so that TCR occurrence patterns could be studied. Rather than drawing on any new phenotypic data, the later analysis identified candidate immune exposures from TCR beta sequences and the way those sequences occurred across donors. In an earlier analysis of more than 550 of the donors, high-throughput TCR beta sequencing was used to judge whether each TCR beta V gene segment behaved as functional or pseudogenic. Donor age, sex, ethnicity and CMV serostatus were collected together with the repertoire data. A later genetic analysis took genome-wide SNP genotypes for about 55% of the 666 donors and used that subset as a discovery cohort. Every repertoire in the discovery cohort had been generated on one and the same sequencing platform. Both class I and class II loci were covered by HLA typing, at four-digit resolution. Typing coverage differed by locus: A, B, C, DRB1 and DQB1 were typed in roughly 620-640 donors, DQA1 in about 500, DPA1 in approximately 600, and DPB1 in approximately 450. Five DR-DQ haplotypes were treated as single units for association and clustering because of strong linkage in the cohort. Among 300 to 450 genotyped donors of the cohort, an average of roughly 240,000 unique TCR beta nucleotide sequences were sequenced per donor, about a sixth of them non-productive.

For CDR1 and CDR2, the germline V gene (reference sequence) lists SGHNT and YYREEE. The CDR3 contains 14 residues, cysteine and phenylalanine counted. Of all the DNA, just the CDR3 is kept, 42 bases in frame from base 1. On the study overall, not on this receptor specifically: A later analysis associated 15,000 or so TCR beta sequences with specific HLA alleles at a false discovery rate of 0.05. In a later analysis, HLA-associated TCR beta chains were found to be more clonally expanded and to have lower generation probabilities than equally common non-associated chains. According to a later analysis, TCR association rates differed among HLA loci, with DRB1 alleles showing the most associated TCRs and HLA-C alleles showing the fewest. CMV serostatus was the only immune exposure information available for the cohort. Most CMV-associated TCR beta chains appeared to be HLA-restricted in a later analysis, and the HLA associations seemed to be driven largely by CMV exposure. Because HLA typing was unavailable for some donors at each locus, only the typed subset was used in association tests. Because the 87-base-pair reads could not distinguish some IMGT-functional V segments, including TRBV6-2 and TRBV6-3, those segments were excluded. In a later genetic analysis, fewer N-insertions in productive TCRs were reported among donors in an Asian-associated ancestry cluster than the approximately 710-donor mean. Only TCR beta chains were sequenced in this cohort, and the absence of alpha or paired-chain data limited detectable features. A few of the identified cytomegalovirus-associated TCR beta chains were confirmed in vitro to be specific for cytomegalovirus antigens. A cluster of highly shared sequence variants was judged likely to be a technical artifact of the sequencing pipeline. The presence/absence analyses assumed that sequencing depth was roughly uniform across donors, and that assumption may not be true. About 17 rarely observed V segments, including chromosome 9 orphons, were excluded from the earlier analysis of 550 to 700 of the donors because counts were too low. Several of the top co-occurrence clusters appeared to be linked to parvovirus B19, influenza, CMV and Epstein-Barr virus, according to a later analysis. In a later genetic analysis, a missense DCLRE1C variant was associated with V-gene and J-gene trimming of TCR beta chains, and the association was replicated in an independent cohort. Across donors, most TCR sequences were observed very rarely, whereas some public TCRs were present in many individuals. In an earlier analysis of fewer than 750 of the donors, most TCR beta V segments were observed in productive rearrangements about 90% or about 30% of the time, broadly matching IMGT annotations. The authors suggested that the approach could potentially be extended to other disease states and immunological phenotypes. The study gave a list of 150 to 200 TCR beta chains associated with cytomegalovirus. Correlated functional status among segregating V segments might reflect linkage disequilibrium, but an unknown experimental factor could not be ruled out. Strong co-occurrence of HLA alleles, especially DR and DQ, made assigning TCR associations to individual alleles difficult. A further reported finding was that TCR beta sequences accurately predicted the HLA-A and HLA-B alleles for most subjects in the first cohort. The classifier was reported to diagnose cytomegalovirus status with high specificity and sensitivity in both the original cohort and the validation cohort.

This clone came up a few times. It has no known antigen specificity. An end of the junction differs from the germline gene, which may be a read error. The cohort comprised around 690 healthy bone marrow donors. All cohort members were sampled while nominally healthy, although unrecorded immune exposures were likely present. The donor was CMV seropositive and was included in the group of some 290 seropositive cohort members. A peripheral blood sample was collected from each donor, and TCR beta sequencing was performed on peripheral blood mononuclear cells. Genomic DNA was extracted from the blood cell samples with the Qiagen DNeasy Blood Extraction Kit. Libraries were constructed by the immunoSEQ multiplex PCR assay. For the multiplex PCR, a mixture combining 60 forward primers for TCR Vbeta segments and 13 reverse primers for TCR Jbeta segments was used. Amplification of the CDR3 region of rearranged TCR beta genes was performed with a multiplex PCR assay on genomic DNA. The amplified TCR beta libraries were sequenced on the Illumina HiSeq System as 87-base-pair reads. The paper's data handling went like this. A later analysis counted approximately 74 million unique TCR beta chains across the approximately 700 repertoires, and some 11 million of these chains were shared by at least two donors. A nearest-neighbor algorithm error-corrected the raw reads and collapsed the reads into unique sequences, merging closely related sequences to remove PCR and sequencing errors. V, D and J gene segments were assigned by aligning CDR3 sequences to IMGT reference sequences. For a sequence to be retained, a match of at least six nucleotides to both a V gene segment and a J gene segment was required. Rearrangements were classified as productive when the CDR3 lacked stop codons and remained in frame with V and J, and all other rearrangements were classified as non-productive. Following IMGT convention, CDR3 was defined as the stretch from the second conserved V-encoded cysteine up to the conserved J-encoded phenylalanine. In an earlier analysis of 500 to 650 of the donors, sequences lacking an unambiguous match to a single V gene segment were excluded. In an earlier analysis of 587 of the donors, V segments were called functional above 56.7% productive rearrangements and were called segregating when the between-donor standard deviation exceeded 5%. To diagnose cytomegalovirus status from the catalog of TCR beta chain sequences, a statistical classification framework was built. A later analysis assigned V and J genes by comparing TCR nucleotide sequences with IMGT/GENE-DB human TR gene sequences. A later analysis assigned CDR3 sequences and most-parsimonious VDJ recombination scenarios with the TCRdist pipeline. In a later analysis, each TCR beta chain was defined by its CDR3 amino acid sequence together with its V-gene family, and reads lacking a unique V-gene family were excluded. To address suspected cross-contamination and a sequencing artifact, a later analysis removed under 600 highly shared, low-generation-probability nucleotide sequences. In a later analysis, a clonal expansion index was calculated for each public chain from normalized within-repertoire ranks of inferred template counts. In a later analysis, generation probabilities were computed using a VDJ recombination model fitted to out-of-frame rearrangements, and the results were checked against IGoR. Hypergeometric tests were used in a later analysis to score TCR-TCR, TCR-HLA and TCR-CMV co-occurrence, with a repertoire-size bias correction applied to the TCR pairs. A later analysis estimated false discovery rates by permuting HLA or CMV assignments 20 times. A later analysis grouped co-occurring TCRs with DBSCAN, adding TCRdist sequence similarity when clustering within HLA-allele-positive subsets. Repertoires with fewer than 30,000 or more than 120,000 public chains, plus five repertoires with anomalous nucleotide sharing, were excluded from co-occurrence clustering. TCRdb retrieved this table from immuneACCESS and kept in-frame rearrangements only. Not all clones are present; in checked studies, unresolved V genes account for under half, and no reason is known for the remainder. V, J and clone size are those of that table, while D and trimming were read from the DNA. The sample table shows 150,000 to 200,000 clones, and around four fifths are seen once. More than 3% of the sample comes from the top ten.

The sample consisted of PBMCs. The chain employs TRBV5-4 and TRBJ2-4, with 9 bases matching TRBD1. This receptor was identified in an older woman in good health and CMV-seropositive. The CDR3 here reads CASSQQGAKNSQYF. In nucleotides, the sequence is TGTGCCAGCAGCCAACAGGGGGCCAAAAACAGTCAGTACTTC.